One and the same sample provided the 14 T cell receptor beta chains below, sequenced in a study of T-cell reconstitution after alpha-beta-depleted transplantation in children (dated by TCRdb to 2015 to 2016). The sample's treatment or condition label, in plain terms: allogeneic hematopoietic cell transplantation with graft depleted of TCRalphabeta T cells and CD19 B cells. Receptor amplification or capture employed PCR. For sequencing, an Illumina HiSeq 2500 was employed. TCR library preparation used molecular barcoding, with unique molecular identifiers applied to normalize quantification of the TCRbeta repertoire. TCRdb handled the public reads itself, with Q25 trimming in fastp and clone calling in MiXCR, and kept productive beta chains. One record per CDR3 amino acid sequence lists the most common genes and DNA. The table for this sample lists 98,000 or so distinct CDR3 sequences; less than 25% of them were counted only once. 20% to 25% of the sample goes to the ten largest clones.

The material was PBMCs, obtained before TCRalphabeta/CD19-depleted stem cell transplant. All receptors come from a boy aged 2 to 10 with acute lymphoblastic leukemia, due to receive a stem cell transplant.

This clonotype was detected a few times. The V call is TRBV29-1, the J call TRBJ2-5; D is possibly TRBD1 or TRBD2 (6 bases each). CDR1 SQVTM and CDR2 ANQGSEA come from the germline V gene. The germline V and J ends were trimmed by 2 bases and 5 bases, with 12 bases remaining between them. CDR3 length: 13 residues. DNA for the CDR3: TGCAGCGTTGAATCCGGGGGCGCCGAGACCCAGTACTTC. Translation gives CSVESGGAETQYF.

To note about this clonotype: Its ends do not fully match the called genes, so a read error is possible. The chain uses TRBV7-9 and TRBJ1-6; D not resolved. CDR1 and CDR2 (germline): SEHNR, FQNEAQ (reference sequence). This CDR3 has 12 residues. CDR3 in amino acids: CAGSPTNSPLHF. The CDR3 bases are TGTGCCGGCAGCCCTACTAATTCACCCCTCCACTTT.

This clonotype was seen more than once but under ten times. This chain uses TRBV5-1 with TRBJ2-5, with 7 bases lining up with TRBD1. The germline V gene has CDR1 SGHRS and CDR2 YFSETQ. V was pared by 5 bases and J by 5 bases, with 9 bases of the junction left unmatched. CDR3 length: 14 residues. CDR3 protein: CASRNAGGSETQYF. CDR3 DNA: TGCGCCAGCAGAAATGCAGGGGGTAGCGAGACCCAGTACTTC.

The rearrangement joins TRBV11-2 to TRBJ2-5, with a possible D match to TRBD2 (5 bases). Between the trimmed V and J ends, which lost 3 bases and 5 bases, there was a span of 25 bases. The CDR3 is made up of 18 amino acids. Germline assignment: CDR1 SGHAT and CDR2 FQNNGV. This CDR3 reads CASSFGSRAGIEWETQYF. In nucleotides, the CDR3 is TGTGCCAGCAGCTTTGGGTCAAGGGCCGGGATCGAGTGGGAGACCCAGTACTTC.

This clonotype has more than one count but fewer than ten. The V call is TRBV20-1, the J call TRBJ2-1, with D possibly being TRBD1 (6 bases). The V gene's germline CDR1 is DFQATT and CDR2 SNEGSKA (reference sequence). V lost 2 bases, J lost 0 bases, and 11 bases lay in between. The CDR3 runs to 15 residues. CDR3 sequence reads: CSARSGQSSYNEQFF. CDR3 DNA: TGCAGTGCTAGAAGTGGACAGAGCTCCTACAATGAGCAGTTCTTC.

The rearrangement links TRBV5-1 to TRBJ2-1, with 8 bases matching TRBD1. The junction had 5 bases not matched to a gene; V was cut back by 3 bases and J by 6 bases. Germline V lookup: CDR1 SGHRS, CDR2 YFSETQ. The CDR3 extends over 14 amino acids. The CDR3 protein is CASSSRGHGNEQFF. The CDR3 DNA reads TGCGCCAGCAGCTCCAGGGGGCACGGCAATGAGCAGTTCTTC.

This chain connects TRBV12-3 or TRBV12-4 to TRBJ2-1; either TRBD1 or TRBD2 may fit D (6 bases each). V lost 8 bases and J lost 3, with 11 bases in between. There are 13 residues in the CDR3. The CDR3 is CASSRGGYNEQFF. In DNA, the CDR3 is TGTGCCAGCTCCAGGGGAGGCTACAATGAGCAGTTCTTC.

This clonotype was seen a few times. V and J are TRBV12-3 or TRBV12-4 and TRBJ2-7; possible D gene TRBD2, 6 bases. The germline V and J ends were trimmed by 6 bases and 6 bases, with 18 bases remaining between them. CDR3 length: 14 amino acids. The chain's CDR3 is CASRWGGGASEQYF. The CDR3 DNA reads as TGTGCCAGCAGGTGGGGCGGAGGGGCCTCCGAGCAGTACTTC.

The chain has TRBV11-3 and TRBJ2-2; D unclear. The V and J ends lost 8 bases and 6 bases respectively, with 19 bases between them. Germline assignment: CDR1 SGHNT and CDR2 YENEEA. The CDR3 covers 15 residues. CDR3 sequence: CASCVGIADAGELFF. Written as DNA, the CDR3 is TGTGCCAGCTGCGTTGGAATTGCGGATGCCGGGGAGCTGTTTTTT.

Many counts were recorded for this clonotype. Here the CDR3 reads CASSRRTGESSYEQYF. CDR3 nucleotides: TGTGCCAGCAGCCGCCGGACAGGCGAGAGCTCCTACGAGCAGTACTTC. The rearrangement uses TRBV7-2 and TRBJ2-7; 7 bases match TRBD1. CDR1 and CDR2 from the germline V gene are SGHTA and FQGNSA. The CDR3 totals 16 residues. J lost 0 bases, V lost 5 bases, and 10 bases had no gene match.

This rearrangement joins TRBV7-9 to TRBJ2-5, with D maybe TRBD2 (6 bases). This CDR3 is 15 amino acids long. From germline, CDR1 is SEHNR and CDR2 FQNEAQ (reference sequence). The V end was cut by 6 bases, the J end by 3 bases, with 17 bases between. Here the CDR3 reads CASRPDTSSKETQYF. Here the CDR3 DNA reads TGTGCCAGCAGACCAGATACTAGCTCCAAAGAGACCCAGTACTTC. Combining the CDR3 with reference TRBV7-9 and TRBJ2-5 gives the whole variable domain DTGVSQNPRHKITKRGQNVTFRCDPISEHNRLYWYRQTLGQGPEFLTYFQNEAQLEKSRLLSDRFSAERPKGSFSTLEIQRTEQGDSAMYLCASRPDTSSKETQYFGPGTRLLVL.

This sequence joins TRBV20-1 and TRBJ2-5, with no clear D. Germline V gene lookup returns CDR1 DFQATT and CDR2 SNEGSKA (reference sequence). The CDR3 consists of 15 residues. Trimming shortened V by 0 bases and J by 0 bases, and 11 bases separated the two germline ends. As DNA, the CDR3 is TGCAGTGCTAGAGATGGCCTGACGGACCAAGAGACCCAGTACTTC. It specifies CSARDGLTDQETQYF.

The chain couples TRBV4-1 to TRBJ2-5; 16 nucleotides match TRBD2. In germline, CDR1 is MGHRA, CDR2 YSYEKL. The CDR3 is 21 amino acids. V was clipped by 4 bases and J by 2 bases; unmatched bases: 16. The CDR3 reads CASSPSPGGLAGGRGQETQYF. The CDR3 nucleotides are TGCGCCAGCAGCCCCTCCCCAGGGGGACTAGCGGGAGGGAGGGGGCAAGAGACCCAGTACTTC.

The J gene is TRBJ2-1, the V gene TRBV5-1, with 9 bases fitting TRBD2. The germline V gene has CDR1 SGHRS and CDR2 YFSETQ. The J segment lost 1 base and the V segment lost 4 bases, leaving 12 bases of the junction unmatched. CDR3 length: 18 amino acids. This chain's CDR3 is CASSLSAIGLASYNEQFF. DNA of the CDR3: TGCGCCAGCAGCCTCTCGGCTATCGGACTAGCGTCCTACAATGAGCAGTTCTTC.